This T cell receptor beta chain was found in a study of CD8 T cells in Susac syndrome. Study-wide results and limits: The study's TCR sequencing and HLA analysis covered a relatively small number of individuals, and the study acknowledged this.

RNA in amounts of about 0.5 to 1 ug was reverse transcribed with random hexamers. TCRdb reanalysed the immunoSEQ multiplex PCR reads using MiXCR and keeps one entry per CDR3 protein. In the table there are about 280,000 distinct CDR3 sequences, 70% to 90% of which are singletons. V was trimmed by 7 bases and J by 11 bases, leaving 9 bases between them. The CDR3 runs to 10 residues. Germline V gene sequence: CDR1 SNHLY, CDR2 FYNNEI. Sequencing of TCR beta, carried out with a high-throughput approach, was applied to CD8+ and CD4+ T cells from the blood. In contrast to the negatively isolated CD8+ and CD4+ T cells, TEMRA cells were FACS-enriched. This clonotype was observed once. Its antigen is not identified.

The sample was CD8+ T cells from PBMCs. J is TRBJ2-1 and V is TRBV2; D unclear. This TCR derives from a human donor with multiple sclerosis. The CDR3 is CASTDLKQFF. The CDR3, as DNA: TGTGCCAGCACTGACTTGAAGCAGTTCTTC.